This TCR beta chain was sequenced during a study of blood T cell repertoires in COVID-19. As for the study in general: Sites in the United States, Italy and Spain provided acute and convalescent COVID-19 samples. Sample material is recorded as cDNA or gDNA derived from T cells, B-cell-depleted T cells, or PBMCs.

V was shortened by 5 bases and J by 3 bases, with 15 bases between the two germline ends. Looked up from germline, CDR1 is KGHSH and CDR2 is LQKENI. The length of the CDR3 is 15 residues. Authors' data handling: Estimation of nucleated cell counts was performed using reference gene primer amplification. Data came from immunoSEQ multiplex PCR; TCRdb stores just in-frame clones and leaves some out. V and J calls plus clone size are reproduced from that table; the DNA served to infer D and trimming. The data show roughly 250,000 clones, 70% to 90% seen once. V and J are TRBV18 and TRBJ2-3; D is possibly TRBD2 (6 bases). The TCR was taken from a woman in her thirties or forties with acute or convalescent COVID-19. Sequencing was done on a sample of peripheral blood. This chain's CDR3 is CASSASGVGTDTQYF. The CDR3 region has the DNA TGTGCCAGCTCAGCCTCGGGGGTTGGGACAGATACGCAGTATTTT.